The 30 T cell receptor beta chains below were found in one sample sequenced in a study of T cell responses to AZD1222 COVID-19 vaccine. TCRdb's table, derived via immunoSEQ multiplex PCR, lists solely in-frame clones and lacks some. This sample has around 160,000 clones; approximately 94% occur once, and the top ten carry over 4.5%. The sample consisted of peripheral blood, taken 28 days after the second AZD1222 dose. The receptors stem from an adult who received the AZD1222 COVID-19 vaccine.

The gene calls are TRBV6-5 and TRBJ1-1; a weak D match, TRBD1 (6 bases). CDR3 size: 13 residues. V was clipped by 6 bases and J by 0 bases, with 8 bases between them. CDR1 and CDR2 from the germline V gene are MNHEY and SVGAGI. The CDR3 DNA sequence: TGTGCCAGCAGCAGGGGCATGAACACTGAAGCTTTCTTT. Its translation: CASSRGMNTEAFF.

V gene TRBV9 combines with J gene TRBJ2-1, with unresolved D. The CDR3 totals 13 residues. Germline assignment: CDR1 SGDLS and CDR2 YYNGEE. V was shortened by 3 bases and J by 9 bases, with 13 bases between the two germline ends. In DNA, the CDR3 is TGTGCCAGCAGCGCCCCCCCAGGAGTTGAGCAGTTCTTC. Protein product: CASSAPPGVEQFF.

Details on this clone: Other nucleotide sequences from this sample produce the same CDR3. The chain combines TRBV19 with TRBJ1-1; weak D call: TRBD1 (5 bases). Germline V lookup: CDR1 LNHDA, CDR2 SQIVND (reference sequence). Trimming took off 5 bases at V and 1 base at J, with 8 bases between the two ends. The CDR3 contains 13 residues. The CDR3 nucleotides are TGTGCCAGTAGTGTAAGGGGGAACACTGAAGCTTTCTTT. Its translation: CASSVRGNTEAFF.

The genes are TRBV28 and TRBJ1-6; D gene ambiguous. The CDR3 has 15 residues. Germline V CDR1 and CDR2: MDHEN, SYDVKM. V shed 2 bases and J shed 7 bases, with 12 bases lying between them. CDR3 DNA: TGTGCCAGCAGTTTAAGCCTCTTCGGGAATTCACCCCTCCACTTT. Translated, it gives CASSLSLFGNSPLHF.

This chain links TRBV11-3 with TRBJ2-3, with D possibly TRBD2 on 5 matching bases. The germline V and J ends were trimmed by 5 bases and 1 base, with 10 bases remaining between them. CDR1 is SGHNT and CDR2 is YENEEA in the germline V gene. The CDR3 runs to 14 residues. Here the CDR3 DNA reads TGTGCCAGCAGCCCCAATAGCGGCACAGATACGCAGTATTTT. It translates to CASSPNSGTDTQYF.

V and J are TRBV19 and TRBJ2-1, with TRBD2 matching over 14 bases. Germline V CDR1 and CDR2: LNHDA, SQIVND (reference sequence). The CDR3 totals 16 residues. V shed 4 bases, J shed 10 bases, and the junction held 9 bases outside the gene matches. This CDR3 is CASSRTGTSGSYEQFF. The CDR3 DNA reads TGTGCCAGTAGTAGAACCGGGACTAGCGGGAGTTACGAGCAGTTCTTC.

V and J are TRBV12-3 or TRBV12-4 and TRBJ1-2; unclear D gene. The CDR3 contains 11 residues. Trimming pared 1 base from V and 6 bases from J, leaving 3 bases between. As DNA, the CDR3 is TGTGCCAGCAGTTTAGGAGATGGCTACACCTTC. Translating it yields CASSLGDGYTF.

The chain combines TRBV5-6 with TRBJ1-6; 10 positions match TRBD1. The CDR3 has 15 residues. Germline CDR1 reads SGHDT; CDR2 reads YYEEEE. V shed 4 bases, J shed 9 bases, and the junction held 7 bases outside the gene matches. The CDR3 DNA is TGTGCCAGCAGCCAGGACAGGGGGATGACTTCACCCCTCCACTTT. As protein: CASSQDRGMTSPLHF.

CDR3 bases: TGTGCCAGCAGCTTAGAGACGCAGGGCGGTGAGCAGTTCTTC. Amino acid sequence: CASSLETQGGEQFF. The rearrangement uses TRBV7-9 and TRBJ2-1; possible D gene TRBD1, 5 bases. Germline CDR1 reads SEHNR; CDR2 reads FQNEAQ (reference sequence). This CDR3 is built from 14 residues. With 1 base removed from V and 9 bases from J, the gap between germline ends came to 13 bases.

CDR3 protein: CASGGRAGGYQPQHF. The CDR3 coding sequence is TGTGCCAGCGGAGGACGGGCGGGGGGGTATCAGCCCCAGCATTTT. This sequence joins TRBV6-5 and TRBJ1-5; a possible D gene is TRBD1 (5 bases). Germline V gene sequence: CDR1 MNHEY, CDR2 SVGAGI. This CDR3 spans 15 amino acids. With 8 bases removed from V and 5 bases from J, the gap between germline ends came to 19 bases.

This chain's CDR3 is CASMVSGITDTQYF. The CDR3 region has the DNA TGTGCCAGCATGGTTAGCGGTATCACAGATACGCAGTATTTT. V is TRBV6-5 and J is TRBJ2-3; perhaps TRBD2 as D (6 bases). Deletions cut 7 bases from V and 2 bases from J, with 13 bases between. Germline lookup yields CDR1 MNHEY and CDR2 SVGAGI. This CDR3 comprises 14 residues.

The V call is TRBV13, the J call TRBJ2-1; TRBD2 is a possible D gene (6 bases). CDR1 is PRHDT and CDR2 is FYEKMQ in the germline V gene (reference sequence). This CDR3 contains 13 residues. The V end lost 4 bases, the J end lost 8 bases, and 12 bases lay between the germline ends. The CDR3 nucleotides are TGTGCCAGCAGCTCAATCGGGGGATATGAGCAGTTCTTC. Its translation: CASSSIGGYEQFF.

The rearrangement joins TRBV6-5 to TRBJ2-5; D call uncertain. The CDR3 contains 11 residues. Between the trimmed V and J ends, which lost 4 bases and 5 bases, there was a span of 5 bases. Germline V lookup: CDR1 MNHEY, CDR2 SVGAGI. Written as DNA, the CDR3 is TGTGCCAGCAGTTTAAGGGAGACCCAGTACTTC. It yields the protein CASSLRETQYF.

The chain carries TRBV4-1 and TRBJ2-2; tentatively, D is TRBD1 (6 bases). CDR3 length: 17 amino acids. V dropped 0 bases and J dropped 4 bases, with 15 bases sitting between them. CDR1 MGHRA and CDR2 YSYEKL come from the germline V gene. CDR3 in amino acids: CASSQESLQGSTGELFF. In nucleotides, the CDR3 is TGCGCCAGCAGCCAAGAAAGTCTCCAGGGGAGCACCGGGGAGCTGTTTTTT.

The chain couples TRBV29-1 to TRBJ2-7; D uncertain. V lost 5 bases to trimming and J lost 6 bases, with 8 bases between them. The CDR3 consists of 10 residues. Germline CDR1 SQVTM, CDR2 ANQGSEA. The CDR3 reads CSVIGIEQYF. DNA of the CDR3: TGCAGCGTTATAGGGATCGAGCAGTACTTC.

The chain joins TRBV30 to TRBJ2-7; D perhaps matches TRBD2 (6 bases). Germline assignment: CDR1 GTSNPN and CDR2 SVGIG (reference sequence). V lost 4 bases, J lost 5 bases, and 12 bases lay in between. The CDR3 extends over 12 amino acids. CDR3 in DNA: TGTGCCTGGAACCAGGGAGGTAACGAGCAGTACTTC. It codes for CAWNQGGNEQYF.

This clone was seen once. The chain has TRBV5-4 and TRBJ1-1; the D is unclear. This CDR3 is built from 13 residues. Germline V gives CDR1 SGHNT, CDR2 YYREEE (reference sequence). Trimming cost V 4 bases and J 1 base, with 8 bases left between them. CDR3 sequence: CASSPTQNTEAFF. In DNA form, the CDR3 reads TGTGCCAGCAGCCCGACACAGAACACTGAAGCTTTCTTT. The full variable domain, rest sourced from reference TRBV5-4 and TRBJ1-1, is ETGVTQSPTHLIKTRGQQVTLRCSSQSGHNTVSWYQQALGQGPQFIFQYYREEENGRGNFPPRFSGLQFPNYSSELNVNALELDDSALYLCASSPTQNTEAFFGQGTRLTVV.

There are a few counts of this clone. The chain has TRBV7-2 and TRBJ1-2; D unresolved. Germline-derived CDR1 and CDR2 are SGHTA and FQGNSA. The CDR3 has 14 amino acids. Trimming stripped 6 bases from V and 5 bases from J, with 16 bases between. The chain's CDR3 is CASSGVGQRYGYTF. CDR3 nucleotide sequence: TGTGCCAGCAGTGGAGTAGGGCAGCGGTATGGCTACACCTTC.

This chain connects TRBV28 to TRBJ1-5; D gene unclear. The CDR3 length is 12 residues. Trimming cost V 1 base and J 7 bases, with 5 bases left between them. CDR1 is MDHEN, CDR2 SYDVKM, per germline. As DNA, the CDR3 is TGTGCCAGCAGTTTATCTGGGCAGCCCCAGCATTTT. This encodes CASSLSGQPQHF.

The genes are TRBV30 and TRBJ2-7; the D is unclear. The CDR3 length is 16 residues. Trimming shortened V by 0 bases and J by 1 base, and 16 bases separated the two germline ends. Germline CDR1 is GTSNPN and CDR2 is SVGIG (reference sequence). The CDR3 region has the DNA TGTGCCTGGAGTGTACTTGGGATCAAATCTTCCTACGAGCAGTACTTC. This gives the protein CAWSVLGIKSSYEQYF.

CDR3 region: CASSVPPGVAGGPGTQETQYF. The CDR3 DNA sequence: TGTGCCAGCAGCGTACCCCCGGGAGTAGCGGGAGGGCCAGGGACCCAGGAGACCCAGTACTTC. The chain recombines TRBV9 with TRBJ2-5; 11 bases are shared with TRBD2. Losses at the gene ends were 1 base for V and 5 bases for J; bases not matched to a gene: 22. This CDR3 comprises 21 residues. Per the germline V gene, CDR1 is SGDLS and CDR2 is YYNGEE.

J is TRBJ1-2 and V is TRBV29-1; TRBD1 is a possible D gene (5 bases). Germline lookup yields CDR1 SQVTM and CDR2 ANQGSEA. The CDR3 spans 10 residues. Deletions cut 7 bases from V and 8 bases from J, with 11 bases between. CDR3 nucleotide sequence: TGCAGCGCGCGGGACGTAGGCTACACCTTC. It specifies CSARDVGYTF.

This rearrangement joins TRBV6-5 to TRBJ2-7; 10 bases match TRBD2. The trim removed 4 bases at V and 1 base at J, leaving 4 bases unmatched. The CDR3 loop spans 15 amino acids. Germline CDR1 MNHEY, CDR2 SVGAGI. The CDR3 spells CASSLTSGLSYEQYF. Here the CDR3 DNA reads TGTGCCAGCAGTTTGACTAGCGGGCTGTCCTACGAGCAGTACTTC.

This chain links TRBV30 with TRBJ2-3; D is perhaps TRBD2 (5 bases). The CDR3 runs to 13 residues. Germline values: CDR1 GTSNPN, CDR2 SVGIG (reference sequence). V shed 2 bases and J shed 3 bases, with 9 bases lying between them. In DNA form, the CDR3 reads TGTGCCTGGAGTCCTACGGGAACAGATACGCAGTATTTT. Translating it yields CAWSPTGTDTQYF. The complete variable domain, with remaining parts taken from reference TRBV30 and TRBJ2-3, reads SQTIHQWPATLVQPVGSPLSLECTVEGTSNPNLYWYRQAAGRGLQLLFYSVGIGQISSEVPQNLSASRPQDRQFILSSKKLLLSDSGFYLCAWSPTGTDTQYFGPGTRLTVL.

The chain has TRBV10-3 and TRBJ1-2; 8 nucleotides match TRBD1. J lost 4 bases, V lost 5 bases, and 3 bases had no gene match. The CDR3 loop spans 13 amino acids. Germline V CDR1 and CDR2: ENHRY, SYGVKD. CDR3 amino acids: CAISTTGVYGYTF. The CDR3 nucleotides read TGTGCCATCAGTACGACAGGGGTCTATGGCTACACCTTC.

The chain carries TRBV7-7 and TRBJ1-1; unclear D gene. CDR1 SSHAT and CDR2 FNYEAQ come from the germline V gene (reference sequence). Trimming took off 5 bases at V and 0 bases at J, with 7 bases between the two ends. The CDR3 is 13 residues long. CDR3 amino acids: CASSSALNTEAFF. DNA for the CDR3: TGTGCCAGCAGCAGCGCCTTGAACACTGAAGCTTTCTTT. Filled out from reference TRBV7-7 and TRBJ1-1, the complete variable domain reads GAGVSQSPRYKVTKRGQDVTLRCDPISSHATLYWYQQALGQGPEFLTYFNYEAQPDKSGLPSDRFSAERPEGSISTLTIQRTEQRDSAMYRCASSSALNTEAFFGQGTRLTVV.

J is TRBJ1-1 and V is TRBV28, with D perhaps TRBD1 (6 bases). The germline V gene encodes CDR1 MDHEN and CDR2 SYDVKM. The V gene lost 7 bases and the J gene lost 2 bases, with 17 bases spanning the gap. CDR3 length: 15 amino acids. In nucleotides, the CDR3 is TGTGCCAGCACCCCCGGGGGCAGGTTTAACACTGAAGCTTTCTTT. It yields the protein CASTPGGRFNTEAFF. Full variable domain (outside the CDR3, taken from reference TRBV28 and TRBJ1-1): DVKVTQSSRYLVKRTGEKVFLECVQDMDHENMFWYRQDPGLGLRLIYFSYDVKMKEKGDIPEGYSVSREKKERFSLILESASTNQTSMYLCASTPGGRFNTEAFFGQGTRLTVV.

This clone was recorded a few times. CDR3 region: CASSETSGTNEQFF. The CDR3 DNA follows: TGTGCCAGCAGCGAGACTAGCGGGACCAATGAGCAGTTCTTC. This chain links TRBV6-4 with TRBJ2-1; 11 positions match TRBD2. The CDR3 is 14 amino acids. Germline CDR1 reads MRHNA; CDR2 reads SNTAGT. V shed 6 bases and J 6 bases; nucleotides not matched to a gene: 4.

A single count supports this clone. The gene calls are TRBV9 and TRBJ2-1; D is undetermined. Between the trimmed V and J ends, which lost 0 bases and 0 bases, there was a span of 7 bases. The CDR3 has 15 amino acids. Looked up from germline, CDR1 is SGDLS and CDR2 is YYNGEE. CDR3 protein: CASSVGLNSYNEQFF. The DNA of the CDR3 is TGTGCCAGCAGCGTAGGACTGAACTCCTACAATGAGCAGTTCTTC.

This chain uses TRBV6-2 or TRBV6-3 with TRBJ1-5; perhaps TRBD1 as D (6 bases). CDR3 length: 15 amino acids. Germline V gene lookup returns CDR1 MNHEY and CDR2 SVGEGT. Trimming left V 0 bases short and J 3 bases short, with 9 bases between. CDR3 nucleotide sequence: TGTGCCAGCAGTTACTCTGGACAGATCAATCAGCCCCAGCATTTT. This codes for CASSYSGQINQPQHF.